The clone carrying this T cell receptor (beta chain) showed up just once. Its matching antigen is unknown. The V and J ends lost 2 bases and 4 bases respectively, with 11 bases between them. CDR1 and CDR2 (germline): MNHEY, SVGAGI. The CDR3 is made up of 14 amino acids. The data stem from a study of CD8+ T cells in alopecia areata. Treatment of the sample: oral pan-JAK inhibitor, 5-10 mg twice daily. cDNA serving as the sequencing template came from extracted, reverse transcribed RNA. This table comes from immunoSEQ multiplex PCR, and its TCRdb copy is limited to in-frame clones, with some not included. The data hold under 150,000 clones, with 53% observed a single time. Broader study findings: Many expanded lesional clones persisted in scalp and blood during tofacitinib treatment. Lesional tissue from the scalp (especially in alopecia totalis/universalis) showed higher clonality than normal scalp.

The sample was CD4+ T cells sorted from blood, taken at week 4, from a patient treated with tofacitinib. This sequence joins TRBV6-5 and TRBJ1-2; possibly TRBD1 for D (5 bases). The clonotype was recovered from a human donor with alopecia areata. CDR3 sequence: CASSYGRDFYGYTF. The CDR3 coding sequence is TGTGCCAGCAGTTACGGGAGGGACTTCTATGGCTACACCTTC.